The clone carrying this T cell receptor beta chain has just one count. V shed 1 base and J shed 7 bases, with 14 bases lying between them. CDR3 length: 15 residues. Germline values: CDR1 SGHRS, CDR2 YFSETQ. TCRdb's copy holds only in-frame clones and misses some; the assay was immunoSEQ multiplex PCR. This sample has under 150,000 clones, with more than 70% found just once. These data come from a study of control samples from healthy donors and cancer patients. The rearrangement joins TRBV5-1 to TRBJ2-2, with a tentative D call TRBD1 (6 bases). Material for sequencing was blood. The clonotype was recovered from a middle-aged man in good health. CDR3 bases: TGCGCCAGCAGCTTGTTGGCAGGGGTTGGCGGGGAGCTGTTTTTT. Residues: CASSLLAGVGGELFF.